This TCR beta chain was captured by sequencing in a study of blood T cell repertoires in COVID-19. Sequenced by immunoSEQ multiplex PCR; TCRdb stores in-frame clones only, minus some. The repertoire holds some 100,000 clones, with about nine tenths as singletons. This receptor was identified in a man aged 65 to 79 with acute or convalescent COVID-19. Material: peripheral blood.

The CDR3, as DNA: TGCAGCGCCCAAAGAGGGAGCTCCTACAATGAGCAGTTCTTC. Its translation is CSAQRGSSYNEQFF. The rearrangement links TRBV29-1 to TRBJ2-1; maybe TRBD2 (5 bases). CDR1 is SQVTM, CDR2 ANQGSEA, per germline. This CDR3 is built from 14 residues. V was pared by 7 bases and J by 0 bases, with 13 bases between.